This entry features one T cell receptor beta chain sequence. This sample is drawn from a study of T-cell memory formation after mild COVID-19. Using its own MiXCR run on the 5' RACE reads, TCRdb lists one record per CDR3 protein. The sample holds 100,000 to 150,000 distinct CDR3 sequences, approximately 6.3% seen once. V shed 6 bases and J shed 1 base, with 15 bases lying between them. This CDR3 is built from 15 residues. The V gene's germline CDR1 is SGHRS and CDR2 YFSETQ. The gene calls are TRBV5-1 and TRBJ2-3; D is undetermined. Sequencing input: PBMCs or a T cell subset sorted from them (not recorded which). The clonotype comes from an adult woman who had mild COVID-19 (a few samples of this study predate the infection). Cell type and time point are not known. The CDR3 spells CASTVGSEGTDTQYF. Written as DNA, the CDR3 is TGCGCCAGCACCGTTGGGTCAGAGGGCACAGATACGCAGTATTTT.